This T cell receptor beta chain was sequenced in a study of T cell repertoires in ileal Crohn's disease. For the study at large: At surgery, under 40% of patients smoked, with median disease duration about eight years. General observations from the study: Compared with non-smokers, active smokers at surgery showed more clonal expansions. All patients with clonality above 26.8% had endoscopic recurrence.

As concerns this clone: The antigen remains unidentified.

Assay: immunoSEQ multiplex PCR; the TCRdb copy retains only in-frame clones and omits some. Among around 5,800 clones listed, approximately 90% were seen once. Before sorting, lamina propria lymphocytes were separated from surgical specimens by density gradient. The V and J ends lost 5 bases and 11 bases, in that order; junction bases with no gene match: 9. This CDR3 is built from 14 residues. CDR1 and CDR2 from the germline V gene are MNHEY and SVGAGI. The chain joins TRBV6-5 to TRBJ1-6; 7 bases are shared with TRBD1. Specimen: CD4+ T cells from ileum. The sequence was obtained from an adult with Crohn's disease. Some clones in this sample may be carry-over from other donors' samples. The CDR3 loop reads CASSRDRDVPPLHF. CDR3 DNA sequence: TGTGCCAGCAGTCGAGACAGGGACGTTCCACCCCTCCACTTT.